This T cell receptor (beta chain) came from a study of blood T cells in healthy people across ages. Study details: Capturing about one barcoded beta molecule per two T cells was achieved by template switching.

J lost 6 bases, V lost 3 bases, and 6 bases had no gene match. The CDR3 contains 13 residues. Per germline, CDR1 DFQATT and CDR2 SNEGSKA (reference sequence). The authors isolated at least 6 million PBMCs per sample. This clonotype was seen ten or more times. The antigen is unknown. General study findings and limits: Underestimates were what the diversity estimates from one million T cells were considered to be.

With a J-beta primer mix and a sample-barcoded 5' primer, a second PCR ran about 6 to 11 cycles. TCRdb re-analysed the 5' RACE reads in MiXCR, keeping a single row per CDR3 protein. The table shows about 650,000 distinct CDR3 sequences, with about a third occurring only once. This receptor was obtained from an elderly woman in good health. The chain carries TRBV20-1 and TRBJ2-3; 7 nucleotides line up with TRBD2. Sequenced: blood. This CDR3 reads CSARGGGGDTQYF. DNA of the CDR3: TGCAGTGCTAGGGGCGGGGGAGGGGATACGCAGTATTTT.